Below, 23 T cell receptor beta chains from the same sample are listed, as sequenced in a study of CXCR3-negative and CXCR3-positive naive CD8 T cells. TRB cDNA was prepared as libraries by UMI-labeled 5' RACE. TCRdb re-called the 5' RACE reads, yielding one record per CDR3 amino acid sequence without DNA. The table gives under 150,000 distinct CDR3 sequences; the top ten clones make up roughly 0.39% of it. These receptors' antigens are unknown. Study-wide results and caveats: CXCR3-positive naive cells had TRB CDR3s that were more hydrophobic than CXCR3-negative naive cells had.

Specimen: naive CXCR3+ CD8+ T cells from blood. Subset described: CD45RO-CCR7+CD27+CD95- naive CD8+ T cells expressing CXCR3 (TNR3+). These receptors all come from a human donor in good health. Some clones in this sample may be carry-over from other donors' samples.

The V gene is TRBV25-1, the J gene TRBJ2-1; there is no DNA to check the TCRdb D call of TRBD2. In germline, CDR1 is MGHDK, CDR2 SYGVNS. CDR3 length equals 13 residues. The CDR3 reads CASDSGTYNEQFF.

The rearrangement uses TRBV3-1 and TRBJ2-7; TCRdb selects TRBD2, and the lack of DNA leaves this call unchecked. Germline V gives CDR1 LGHDT, CDR2 YNNKEL (reference sequence). The CDR3 is 15 residues long. CDR3 sequence reads: CASSRTSGRNYEQYF.

The chain combines TRBV2 with TRBJ2-1; TCRdb's D call of TRBD1 is untestable without DNA. This CDR3 is 15 amino acids long. CDR1 and CDR2 from the germline V gene are SNHLY and FYNNEI. CDR3 sequence reads: CATPRCRVGGREQFF.

The chain has TRBV20-1 and TRBJ2-7; TCRdb's D gene call, TRBD1, goes unchecked for lack of DNA. The germline gives CDR1 DFQATT, CDR2 SNEGSKA (reference sequence). The CDR3 extends over 11 amino acids. CDR3 loop: CSAGQGYEQYF.

The CDR3 spells CASSYGGQEAFF. This chain uses TRBV6-5 with TRBJ1-1; there is no DNA to check the TCRdb D call of TRBD1. CDR1 is MNHEY and CDR2 is SVGAGI in the germline V gene. The CDR3 loop spans 12 amino acids.

The chain carries TRBV28 and TRBJ2-1; TCRdb's D call, TRBD2, is unchecked because there is no DNA. Germline V gene lookup returns CDR1 MDHEN and CDR2 SYDVKM. The CDR3 spans 15 residues. CDR3 region: CASRTAGVVYNEQFF.

The chain recombines TRBV12-3 or TRBV12-4 with TRBJ2-5; absent DNA, TCRdb's TRBD1 call cannot be checked. The CDR3 contains 15 residues. The CDR3 reads CASSLFAGDQETQYF.

The rearrangement uses TRBV28 and TRBJ1-1. Germline CDR1 is MDHEN and CDR2 is SYDVKM. The CDR3 runs 14 residues. The CDR3 is CASTFISGGTEAFF.

The chain employs TRBV29-1 and TRBJ1-1; TCRdb names TRBD1, which stays unverified in the absence of DNA. Germline CDR1 is SQVTM and CDR2 is ANQGSEA. The length of the CDR3 is 15 residues. The CDR3 here is CSVLPRADLNTEAFF.

This clonotype is classed as medium-sized by frequency. V usage is TRBV7-9 and J usage is TRBJ2-2; TCRdb returns TRBD1, unconfirmable since there is no DNA. Germline CDR1 SEHNR, CDR2 FQNEAQ (reference sequence). The CDR3 totals 16 residues. This CDR3 is CASSPTQGGNTGELFF.

The chain combines TRBV7-6 with TRBJ1-1; checking the TCRdb D call of TRBD1 is not possible without DNA. Per germline, CDR1 SGHVS and CDR2 FNYEAQ. The length of the CDR3 is 15 residues. The CDR3 reads CASSPGQNMNTEAFF.

This sequence joins TRBV10-3 and TRBJ2-1; TCRdb designates TRBD1, a call that cannot be tested without DNA. This CDR3 is built from 13 residues. From germline, CDR1 is ENHRY and CDR2 SYGVKD. The CDR3 here is CAIRPDSYNEQFF.

The rearrangement uses TRBV29-1 and TRBJ2-2; TCRdb returns TRBD1, unconfirmable since there is no DNA. This CDR3 is built from 11 residues. The V gene's germline CDR1 is SQVTM and CDR2 ANQGSEA. The CDR3 protein is CSVQGAGELFF.

V and J are TRBV12-5 and TRBJ1-2; TCRdb lists TRBD1, though no DNA is available to test this call. The length of the CDR3 is 14 residues. Germline-derived CDR1 and CDR2 are LGHNT and FRNRAP. The CDR3 is CASDLQRGAGGYTF. The full variable domain, in which reference TRBV12-5 and TRBJ1-2 provide the parts outside the CDR3, is DARVTQTPRHKVTEMGQEVTMRCQPILGHNTVFWYRQTMMQGLELLAYFRNRAPLDDSGMPKDRFSAEMPDATLATLKIQPSEPRDSAVYFCASDLQRGAGGYTFGSGTRLTVV.

The CDR3 protein is CASMSLYEQYF. J is TRBJ2-7 and V is TRBV25-1. Germline CDR1 and CDR2: MGHDK and SYGVNS. CDR3 length equals 11 residues.

The chain links TRBV5-4 to TRBJ2-1; TCRdb returns TRBD1, unconfirmable since there is no DNA. This CDR3 region has 17 residues. The germline CDR1 and CDR2 sequences are SGHNT and YYREEE (reference sequence). CDR3: CASSLVGRGPTYNEQFF.

The V call is TRBV29-1, the J call TRBJ2-3; absent DNA, TCRdb's TRBD1 call cannot be checked. This CDR3 has 13 amino acids. The V gene's germline CDR1 is SQVTM and CDR2 ANQGSEA. CDR3 sequence: CSDWTGGYDTQYF.

The chain has TRBV20-1 and TRBJ1-2; TCRdb's assignment of TRBD1 cannot be checked, as there is no DNA. From germline, CDR1 is DFQATT and CDR2 SNEGSKA (reference sequence). The CDR3 consists of 13 residues. CDR3 sequence: CSAWTGSSKGYTF.

V usage is TRBV29-1 and J usage is TRBJ2-7; the TCRdb D gene call, TRBD1, has no DNA to confirm it. This CDR3 contains 13 residues. Germline V gene sequence: CDR1 SQVTM, CDR2 ANQGSEA. CDR3 sequence: CSVVSQGRYEQYF.

The V gene is TRBV7-8, the J gene TRBJ2-7; TCRdb proposes TRBD2, but this gene call is untestable without DNA. The CDR3 is 15 amino acids. The germline V gene encodes CDR1 SGHVS and CDR2 FQNEAQ. The CDR3: CASSLGDFAGYEQYF.

V usage is TRBV29-1 and J usage is TRBJ1-1; the D gene TCRdb calls, TRBD1, cannot be checked with no DNA. CDR1 is SQVTM and CDR2 is ANQGSEA in the germline V gene. This CDR3 has 13 residues. The CDR3 loop is CSVRDGLNTEAFF.

The gene calls are TRBV7-2 and TRBJ2-4; TCRdb outputs TRBD1, but without DNA this stays unchecked. Germline V gene lookup returns CDR1 SGHTA and CDR2 FQGNSA. CDR3 length: 16 residues. The CDR3 spells CASTSQGPEAKNIQYF.

The chain recombines TRBV4-3 with TRBJ1-1; TCRdb lists TRBD1, though no DNA is available to test this call. Germline CDR1 LGHNA, CDR2 YSLEER. CDR3 size: 15 residues. CDR3 in amino acids: CASSQGSGRDTEAFF.